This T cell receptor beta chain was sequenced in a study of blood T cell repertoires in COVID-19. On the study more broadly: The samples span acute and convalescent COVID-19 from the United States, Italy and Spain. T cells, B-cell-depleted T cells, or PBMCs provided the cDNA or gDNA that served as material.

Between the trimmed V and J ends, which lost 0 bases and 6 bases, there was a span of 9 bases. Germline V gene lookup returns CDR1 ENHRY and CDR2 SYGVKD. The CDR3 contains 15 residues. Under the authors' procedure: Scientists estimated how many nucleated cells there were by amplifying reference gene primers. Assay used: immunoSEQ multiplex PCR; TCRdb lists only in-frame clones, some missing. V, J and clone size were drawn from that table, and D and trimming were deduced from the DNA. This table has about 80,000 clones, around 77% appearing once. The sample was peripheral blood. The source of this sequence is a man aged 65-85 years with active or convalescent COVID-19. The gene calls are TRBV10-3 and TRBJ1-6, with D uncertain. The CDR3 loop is CAISESRGSNSPLHF. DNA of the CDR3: TGTGCCATCAGTGAGTCTCGGGGTAGTAATTCACCCCTCCACTTT.